This record looks at one T cell receptor beta chain sequence and its context. Additional DNA sequences in this sample encode the identical CDR3. This specimen belongs to a study of shared clonotypes between healthy human individuals. The CDR3 is 14 residues long. Germline CDR1 SGHRS, CDR2 YFSETQ. Trimming pared 2 bases from V and 7 bases from J, leaving 13 bases between. Libraries were prepared by immunoSEQ multiplex PCR; TCRdb keeps only in-frame clonotypes and omits some of them. Here the sample spans a few million clones, around 90% being singletons. The sequenced sample was naive CD4+ T cells sorted from blood. Subset noted: CD45RA+ positively selected. This TCR derives from a man aged 18 to 29 in good health. The chain uses TRBV5-1 and TRBJ2-1; D possibly corresponds to TRBD2 (6 bases). CDR3 amino acids: CASSLGTGSNEQFF. The CDR3 region has the DNA TGCGCCAGCAGCTTAGGGACTGGGTCTAATGAGCAGTTCTTC.